The 14 T cell receptor beta chains below all came from one sample that was sequenced in a study of blood T cell repertoires in COVID-19. Assay used: immunoSEQ multiplex PCR; TCRdb lists only in-frame clones, some missing. Of about 68,000 clones listed, 75% to 85% were seen once; the top ten hold around 23%. Sequenced sample: peripheral blood. These receptors came from a man over 45 with acute or convalescent COVID-19.

The chain combines TRBV10-3 with TRBJ2-1; 7 bases match TRBD1. CDR1 is ENHRY, CDR2 SYGVKD, per germline. The V and J ends lost 10 bases and 9 bases, in that order; junction bases with no gene match: 9. The CDR3 totals 12 residues. DNA for the CDR3: TGTGCCACGGGACAGTTGGGTAGTGAGCAGTTCTTC. It is translated as CATGQLGSEQFF.

The rearrangement joins TRBV3-1 (or the pseudogene TRBV3-2) to TRBJ1-3, with 9 bases aligning to TRBD1. This CDR3 has 15 residues. From germline, CDR1 is LGHDT and CDR2 YNNKEL (reference sequence). V trimming: 2 bases; J trimming: 6 bases; junction bases outside the gene matches: 5. The CDR3 region is CASSQQGQGLNTIYF. CDR3 nucleotides: TGTGCCAGCAGCCAACAGGGACAGGGTTTAAACACCATATATTTT.

This clone was detected only once. As DNA, the CDR3 is TGCGCCAGCAGACCGCCCCTCCAGCGGGGGGGCACAGATACGCAGTATTTT. Encoded protein: CASRPPLQRGGTDTQYF. The chain links TRBV10-1 to TRBJ2-3; 9 positions agree with TRBD2. J was trimmed by 1 base and V by 6 bases; bases with no gene match: 11. CDR1 is WNHNN, CDR2 SYGVQD, per germline (reference sequence). This CDR3 is 17 amino acids long.

The chain couples TRBV15 to TRBJ1-4, with 8 nucleotides matching TRBD1. The CDR3 loop spans 16 amino acids. Germline V gene lookup returns CDR1 LNHNV and CDR2 YYDKDF (reference sequence). J was trimmed by 8 bases and V by 3 bases; bases with no gene match: 11. For the CDR3, the DNA is TGTGCCACCAGCAGGCAACCAGGGGGCGTTGGGGAAAAACTGTTTTTT. Translation gives CATSRQPGGVGEKLFF.

The chain links TRBV5-1 to TRBJ1-2, with 9 bases identical to TRBD1. The CDR3 contains 14 residues. In germline, CDR1 is SGHRS, CDR2 YFSETQ. J gave up 6 bases and V 4 bases, and 7 bases lay outside the gene matches. CDR3 DNA sequence: TGCGCCAGCAGCCCAAACAGGGGGCCTGATGGCTACACCTTC. As protein: CASSPNRGPDGYTF.

The rearrangement links TRBV12-3 or TRBV12-4 to TRBJ1-4; tentative D call: TRBD1 (5 bases). Trimming cost V 4 bases and J 8 bases, with 8 bases left between them. The CDR3 totals 12 residues. The CDR3 spells CASSSGGEKLFF. The CDR3 DNA follows: TGTGCCAGCAGTTCGGGGGGGGAAAAACTGTTTTTT.

V is TRBV12-3 or TRBV12-4 and J is TRBJ2-5; 7 bases are a match to TRBD2. With V trimmed by 6 bases and J by 5 bases, 6 bases remained unmatched. This CDR3 has 13 amino acids. The CDR3 region has the DNA TGTGCCAGCAGGTCGACTAGCACGGAGACCCAGTACTTC. Its protein is CASRSTSTETQYF.

V usage is TRBV2 and J usage is TRBJ2-7; TRBD1 aligns across 9 bases. The germline V gene has CDR1 SNHLY and CDR2 FYNNEI. V was clipped by 6 bases and J by 5 bases; unmatched bases: 14. The length of the CDR3 is 16 residues. The CDR3 reads CASRPGISGQGHEQYF. CDR3 nucleotides: TGTGCCAGCAGACCCGGGATCTCGGGACAGGGCCACGAGCAGTACTTC.

The chain has TRBV5-1 and TRBJ2-7, with 10 bases lining up with TRBD2. Germline assignment: CDR1 SGHRS and CDR2 YFSETQ. J was trimmed by 5 bases and V by 4 bases; bases with no gene match: 6. The CDR3 covers 14 residues. The CDR3 DNA sequence: TGCGCCAGCAGCGCGGGACTAGCGTTCAACGAGCAGTACTTC. Amino acids: CASSAGLAFNEQYF.

The rearrangement joins TRBV4-1 to TRBJ2-1, with 7 bases identical to TRBD2. The CDR3 covers 18 residues. The V and J ends lost 0 bases and 1 base, in that order; junction bases with no gene match: 9. CDR1 is MGHRA and CDR2 is YSYEKL in the germline V gene. CDR3 in amino acids: CASSQEMAGVVSYNEQFF. CDR3 DNA sequence: TGCGCCAGCAGCCAAGAAATGGCGGGGGTGGTGTCCTACAATGAGCAGTTCTTC.

The chain is built from TRBV6-5 and TRBJ1-2, with D maybe TRBD1 (5 bases). Germline V gene lookup returns CDR1 MNHEY and CDR2 SVGAGI. Trimming cost V 2 bases and J 2 bases, with 6 bases left between them. The CDR3 has 13 amino acids. The CDR3 is CASSYGGNYGYTF. CDR3 sequence (DNA): TGTGCCAGCAGTTACGGGGGGAACTATGGCTACACCTTC.

The table lists this clone with a count of one. The CDR3 nucleotides are TGTGCCTGGGACAGGGGCGGCCAAGAGACCCAGTACTTC. Translating gives CAWDRGGQETQYF. The gene calls are TRBV30 and TRBJ2-5, with 8 bases identical to TRBD1. The CDR3 is 13 amino acids. Germline-derived CDR1 and CDR2 are GTSNPN and SVGIG (reference sequence). V dropped 5 bases and J dropped 1; count of bases not matched to a gene: 3.

This chain joins TRBV5-4 and TRBJ2-2; possible D gene TRBD2, 7 bases. This CDR3 contains 16 residues. Germline CDR1 reads SGHNT; CDR2 reads YYREEE (reference sequence). Trimming stripped 5 bases from V and 6 bases from J, with 20 bases between. The CDR3 nucleotides read TGTGCCAGCAGTTCGGGGGGCCCAGATGGGGCCGGGGAGCTGTTTTTT. Amino acid sequence: CASSSGGPDGAGELFF.

This sequence joins TRBV5-1 and TRBJ2-3; D ambiguous. The CDR3 contains 15 residues. The ends were cut back, 7 bases at V and 2 bases at J, with 17 bases in the middle. Per the germline V gene, CDR1 is SGHRS and CDR2 is YFSETQ. CDR3 loop: CASFRTNLLTDTQYF. The CDR3 DNA follows: TGCGCCAGCTTTAGAACTAATCTCCTCACAGATACGCAGTATTTT.